Listed below are T cell receptor beta chains from one sample, sequenced in a study of shared clonotypes between healthy human individuals. Profiling relied on immunoSEQ multiplex PCR, and the TCRdb table lists in-frame clones only, not all of them. The table includes about 2 million clones, 90% to 95% detected once. The sample consisted of naive CD4+ T cells sorted from blood. The receptors stem from a man between 18 and 29 years old in good health. CDR3s include the opening cysteine and the closing phenylalanine or tryptophan. The D gene is left open where the match is weak. Expanded clones are given a class, and other clones once, few, many or no size at all.

v_call	clone_size	d_call	j_call	cdr3_aa	cdr3_nt
TRBV7-9	.	.	TRBJ2-5	CASGYFLEETQYF	TGTGCCAGCGGATACTTCCTGGAAGAGACCCAGTACTTC
TRBV10-1	.	.	TRBJ1-3	CASSESGSGNTIYF	TGCGCCAGCAGTGAGTCCGGATCTGGAAACACCATATATTTT
TRBV2	.	TRBD2	TRBJ2-7	CASRAQGLAGDEQYF	TGTGCCAGCAGAGCCCAAGGCCTAGCGGGGGACGAGCAGTACTTC
TRBV7-2	few	TRBD1	TRBJ2-7	CASSYSHRGRTYEQYF	TGTGCCAGCAGCTACTCCCACAGGGGCCGGACCTACGAGCAGTACTTC
TRBV29-1	.	.	TRBJ1-1	CSVVGRGNTEAFF	TGCAGCGTTGTAGGCAGGGGGAACACTGAAGCTTTCTTT
TRBV6-5	once	.	TRBJ1-1	CASSSISTEAFF	TGTGCCAGCAGTTCAATTAGCACTGAAGCTTTCTTT
TRBV27	.	TRBD1	TRBJ1-1	CASSFRGTGRLALNTEAFF	TGTGCCAGCAGTTTTCGGGGGACAGGCCGTTTAGCCTTGAACACTGAAGCTTTCTTT
TRBV5-7	.	TRBD2	TRBJ2-2	CASQLGTSGRCSFAGELFF	TGTGCCAGCCAGCTTGGGACTAGCGGGAGGTGTTCGTTCGCCGGGGAGCTGTTTTTT
TRBV5-1	.	TRBD2	TRBJ2-1	CASSSTSGSSNEQFF	TGCGCCAGCAGCTCAACTAGCGGGAGTAGCAATGAGCAGTTCTTC
TRBV28	.	.	TRBJ1-5	CAAIGQNQPQHF	TGTGCCGCGATAGGACAGAATCAGCCCCAGCATTTT
TRBV5-1	.	.	TRBJ2-2	CASSLGVAPNTGELFF	TGCGCCAGCAGCTTGGGCGTGGCGCCGAACACCGGGGAGCTGTTTTTT
TRBV11-3	.	TRBD1	TRBJ2-2	CASSLGTGVAGELFF	TGTGCCAGCAGCCTCGGGACAGGGGTAGCCGGGGAGCTGTTTTTT
TRBV12-5	.	.	TRBJ1-5	CASGLVAGKGLGDGDSNQPQHF	TGTGCTAGTGGTTTAGTGGCGGGAAAGGGCCTAGGAGATGGTGATAGCAATCAGCCCCAGCATTTT
TRBV6-6	.	.	TRBJ2-7	CASSYHRTYEQYF	TGTGCCAGCAGTTACCACAGAACCTACGAGCAGTACTTC
TRBV5-5	.	.	TRBJ2-1	CASNEGSYNEQFF	TGTGCCAGCAACGAGGGCTCCTACAATGAGCAGTTCTTC